This T cell receptor beta chain was identified in a study of Ad26.COV2.S vaccination and SARS-CoV-2 variants. Points from the study as a whole: Total T cell responses may have been underestimated by the TCR breadth and depth analyses.

To note about this clone: Its antigen is undetermined.

The assay was immunoSEQ multiplex PCR, and TCRdb's table has in-frame clones only and misses some. The sample holds about 350,000 clones, about 85% seen once. The ends were cut back, 5 bases at V and 7 bases at J, with 14 bases in the middle. This CDR3 has 13 residues. The germline CDR1 and CDR2 sequences are SGHTA and FQGNSA. Treatment specified: roughly 19 received Ad26.COV2.S at low or high dose, single or two shots; about 5 received placebo; per-sample allocation not given. Sampling occurred on day 63 after the first vaccine or placebo injection. The sequences come from peripheral blood, collected in a trial of Ad26.COV2.S vaccine versus placebo. The TCR sequence derives from a person between 18 and 59 years old who received the Ad26.COV2.S COVID-19 vaccine or a placebo. The chain carries TRBV7-2 and TRBJ1-1; a weak D match, TRBD1 (6 bases). The CDR3 region is CASSPKTRGEAFF. The CDR3 nucleotides read TGTGCCAGCAGCCCCAAGACCAGGGGTGAAGCTTTCTTT.